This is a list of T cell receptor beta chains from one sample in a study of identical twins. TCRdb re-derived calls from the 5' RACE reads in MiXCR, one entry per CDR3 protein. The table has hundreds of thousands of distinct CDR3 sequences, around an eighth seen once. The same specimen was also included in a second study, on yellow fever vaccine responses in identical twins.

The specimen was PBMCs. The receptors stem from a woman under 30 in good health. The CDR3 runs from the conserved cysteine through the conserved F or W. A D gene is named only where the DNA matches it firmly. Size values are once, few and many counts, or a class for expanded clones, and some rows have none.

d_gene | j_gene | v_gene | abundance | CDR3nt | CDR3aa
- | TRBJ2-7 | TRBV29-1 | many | TGCAGCGCCCCTACAGGGAAGGGCGACGAGCAGTACTTC | CSAPTGKGDEQYF
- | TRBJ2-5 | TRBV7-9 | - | TGTGCCAGTACAGGGCGAGCGACTCAAGAGACCCAGTACTTC | CASTGRATQETQYF
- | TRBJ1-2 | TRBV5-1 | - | TGCGCCAGCAGCACATCACAGGGAGTTGGCTATGGCTACACCTTC | CASSTSQGVGYGYTF
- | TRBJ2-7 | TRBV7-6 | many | TGTGCCAGCAGCTTAGTTTGGGGGAGGAGCTCCTACGAGCAGTACTTC | CASSLVWGRSSYEQYF
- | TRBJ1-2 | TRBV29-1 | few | TGCAGCGTTGGAACAGGAGACTATGGCTACACCTTC | CSVGTGDYGYTF
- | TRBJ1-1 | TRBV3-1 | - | TGTGCCAGCAGCCCCTTTGTATTCTCGGGTAACACTGAAGCTTTCTTT | CASSPFVFSGNTEAFF
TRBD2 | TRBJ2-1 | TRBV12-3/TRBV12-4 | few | TGTGCCAGCAGTCTCGAGACTAGCGGGAGTTTATATGAGCAGTTCTTC | CASSLETSGSLYEQFF
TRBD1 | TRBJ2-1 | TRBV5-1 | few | TGCGCCAGCAGTGCACAGGGGAGCTACAATGAGCAGTTCTTC | CASSAQGSYNEQFF
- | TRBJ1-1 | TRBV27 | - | TGTGCCAGCAGTTTCGGTAGTAGCACTGAAGCTTTCTTT | CASSFGSSTEAFF
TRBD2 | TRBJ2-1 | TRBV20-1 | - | TGCAGTGCGCCCCCGGGACTAGCGGGAGCCGAGCAGTTCTTC | CSAPPGLAGAEQFF
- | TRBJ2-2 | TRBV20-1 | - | TGCAGTGCTAGCGGGACCACCGGGGAGCTGTTTTTT | CSASGTTGELFF
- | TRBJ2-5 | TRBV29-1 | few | TGCAGCGTGCCACAGCGGTACCAACAAGAGACCCAGTACTTC | CSVPQRYQQETQYF
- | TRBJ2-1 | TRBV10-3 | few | TGTGCCATCAGTGAGCGTGGGGGGCGGGATGAGCAGTTCTTC | CAISERGGRDEQFF
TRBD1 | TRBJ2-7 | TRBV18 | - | TGTGCCAGCTCAGCACAGGGGCCCTTTACCTACGAGCAGTACTTC | CASSAQGPFTYEQYF
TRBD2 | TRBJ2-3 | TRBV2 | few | TGTGCCAGCGGTATAAGTAGCGGGGGCACAGATACGCAGTATTTT | CASGISSGGTDTQYF
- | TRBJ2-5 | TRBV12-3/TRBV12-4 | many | TGTGCCAGCAGTTTCGGTAGAGAGACCCAGTACTTC | CASSFGRETQYF
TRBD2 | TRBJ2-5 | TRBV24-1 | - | TGTGCCACCAGTGATTTTACGACTAGCGGGGGTCAAGAGACCCAGTACTTC | CATSDFTTSGGQETQYF
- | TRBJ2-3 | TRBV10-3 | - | TGTGCCATCAGTGACTCCCCCACAGATACGCAGTATTTT | CAISDSPTDTQYF
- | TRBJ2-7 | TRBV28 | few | TGTGCCAGCAGTTTAGTCCGGCAGATATCCTACGAGCAGTACTTC | CASSLVRQISYEQYF
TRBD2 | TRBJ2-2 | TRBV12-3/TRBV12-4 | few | TGTGCCAGCAGTTTATCCGAAGCGGGGACGAACACCGGGGAGCTGTTTTTT | CASSLSEAGTNTGELFF
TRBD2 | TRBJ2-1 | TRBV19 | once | TGTGCCAGTACCCCCTCTTTGACTAGCGGGAGTGATGAGCAGTTCTTC | CASTPSLTSGSDEQFF
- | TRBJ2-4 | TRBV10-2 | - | TGCGCCAGCAGTGCAAAACAGGCACCACAAAACATTCAGTACTTC | CASSAKQAPQNIQYF
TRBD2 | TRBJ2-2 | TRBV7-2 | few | TGTGCCAGCAGCTGGGGGGGGACCCTAAACACCGGGGAGCTGTTTTTT | CASSWGGTLNTGELFF
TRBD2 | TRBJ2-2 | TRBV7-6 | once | TGTGCCAGCAGCCCCCTAGCGGGGACTTACACCGGGGAGCTGTTTTTT | CASSPLAGTYTGELFF
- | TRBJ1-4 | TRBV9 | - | TGTGCCAGCAGCGAGAAAGACAATGAAAAACTGTTTTTT | CASSEKDNEKLFF
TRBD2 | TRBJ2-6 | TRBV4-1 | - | TGCGCCAGCAGACCCGGGGGGACCTCTGGGGCCAACGTCCTGACTTTC | CASRPGGTSGANVLTF
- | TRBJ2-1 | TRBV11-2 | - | TGTGCCAGCAGCCTAGCCCTGACAGACTACAATGAGCAGTTCTTC | CASSLALTDYNEQFF
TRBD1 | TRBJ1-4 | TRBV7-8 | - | TGTGCCAGCAGCGCGTACAGGGGCGCGCGACAGGAAAAACTGTTTTTT | CASSAYRGARQEKLFF
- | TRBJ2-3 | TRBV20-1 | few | TGCAGTGCTAGAGGCGTGGGGCTAGTGAGCACAGATACGCAGTATTTT | CSARGVGLVSTDTQYF
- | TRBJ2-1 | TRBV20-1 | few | TGCGCACCGGGACTGTCCTCCAATGAGCAGTTCTTC | CAPGLSSNEQFF
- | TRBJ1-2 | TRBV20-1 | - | TGCAGTGCTAGAGTAGCGGGCTCGGAGGGTGGCTACACCTTC | CSARVAGSEGGYTF
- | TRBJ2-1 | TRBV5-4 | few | TGTGCCAGCAGCTTGGAACCCCCCAATCCGAACAATGAGCAGTTCTTC | CASSLEPPNPNNEQFF
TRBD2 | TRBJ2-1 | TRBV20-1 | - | TGCAGTGCTAGGGGGGGACTATCGGATGAGCAGTTCTTC | CSARGGLSDEQFF
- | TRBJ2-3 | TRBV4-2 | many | TGTGCCAGCAGCCACCAGGGTGATACGCAGTATTTT | CASSHQGDTQYF
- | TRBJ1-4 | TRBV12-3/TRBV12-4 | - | TGTGCCAGCAGGTTGGGCAGGAAAAATGAAAAACTGTTTTTT | CASRLGRKNEKLFF
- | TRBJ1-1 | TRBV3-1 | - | TGTGCCAGCAGCATCCACTCGGGAGGGAGGAGGACTGAAGCTTTCTTT | CASSIHSGGRRTEAFF
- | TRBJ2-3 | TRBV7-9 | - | TGTGCCAGCAGCTTAACAAGACAACCTTCTAGCACAGATACGCAGTATTTT | CASSLTRQPSSTDTQYF
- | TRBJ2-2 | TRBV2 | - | TGTGCCAGCAGTGAAAACAGCAACACCGGGGAGCTGTTTTTT | CASSENSNTGELFF
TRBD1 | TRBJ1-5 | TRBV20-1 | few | TGCAGTGCTAAAACAACAGGGGGCAATCAGCCCCAGCATTTT | CSAKTTGGNQPQHF
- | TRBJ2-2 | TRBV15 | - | TGTGCCATTCAGAGACAGGGAGGGACCGGGGAGCTGTTTTTT | CAIQRQGGTGELFF
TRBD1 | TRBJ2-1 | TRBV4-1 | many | TGCGCCAGCAGTGGACAGGGAAAAAATTTGGACAATGAGCAGTTCTTC | CASSGQGKNLDNEQFF
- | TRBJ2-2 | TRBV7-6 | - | TGTGCCAGCAGACCCGGGACTCTCACCGGGGAGCTGTTTTTT | CASRPGTLTGELFF